The rows below give T cell receptor beta chains drawn from one sample of a study of blood T cell repertoires in COVID-19. The method was immunoSEQ multiplex PCR; TCRdb's version includes in-frame clones alone and lacks a portion of them. This sample carries under 400,000 clones, about 90% of them seen once, and the ten largest clones take 1%. The sequenced sample was PBMCs or T cells enriched from blood (not recorded which). Every receptor here comes from a woman in her twenties or thirties who had been exposed to COVID-19. Each CDR3 is given with its conserved first and last residue. The order of the fields is V gene, CDR3 protein.

TRBV12-3/TRBV12-4	CASSRQKRQEQYF
TRBV5-1	CASSPKPLAGDFTGELFF
TRBV5-5	CASSFAWAVGTDTQYF
TRBV10-3	CAISEYAGGGQPQHF
TRBV30	CAWSVGGAATNEKLFF
TRBV28	CASRSPTGNYGYTF
TRBV11-3	CASSLGTSGQETQYF
TRBV27	CASSRTSGSRNEQFF
TRBV28	CASSFPGPGESGNTIYF
TRBV4-2	CASSQVSSGRNYEQYF
TRBV6-5	CASSWQGLGNEQYF
TRBV7-3	CASSFRQGDGYTF
TRBV5-1	CASSPLTGVGPNSPLHF
TRBV30	CACPDPGEREVCEQFF
TRBV6-1	CASSEALREETQYF
TRBV7-9	CASSTPTGHSNTGELFF
TRBV12-3/TRBV12-4	CASRRTSEETQYF
TRBV5-1	CASRAGTSGSPYNEQFF
TRBV30	CAWSRTGGNGYTF
TRBV29-1	CSVEDSLAGGSAYEQYF
TRBV5-4	CASSLTGYEQYF
TRBV7-3	CASSISGGANVLTF
TRBV10-3	CAISGRAGESSYEQYF
TRBV28	CASSLSLLEGQDLKNIQYF
TRBV29-1	CSVQKAGGSGEQFF
TRBV7-8	CASSSKTGQGIYGYTF
TRBV28	CASFSGRRAYEQYF
TRBV18	CASSRGQATGETQYF
TRBV28	CASSLLQPQGVSYEQYF
TRBV12-5	CASGLGHVQGAGYEQYF
TRBV3-1/TRBV3-2	CASSQGTSGPQETQYF
TRBV29-1	CSVEVRHRGRDTEAFF
TRBV10-3	CAISEGDTPTEEQYF
TRBV7-9	CASSLAAQRSYGYTF
TRBV11-1	CASSSSTTDTQYF
TRBV5-1	CASSRDSRHEQYF
TRBV7-3	CASSLSQGLEQYF
TRBV10-3	CAISGPQGGTYEQYF
TRBV5-1	CASRTGDTYEQYF
TRBV9	CASSSPGGREGGYTF
TRBV27	CASRTAQGAFF
TRBV28	CASRLAGADYEQYF
TRBV5-1	CASSLVVGTEVNTEAFF
TRBV9	CASSPGADTQYF
TRBV3-1/TRBV3-2	CASSQGLAAYNEQFF
TRBV7-6	CASSQNRDRGPYEQYF
TRBV18	CASADRENYEQYF
TRBV10-3	CAISQDDRRTEAFF
TRBV27	CASSPLTSGFGYEQYF
TRBV28	CASSPPGQGSLDEQFF
TRBV30	CAWSVLSGNTIYF